Each of the 20 T cell receptor beta chains below was sequenced from the same sample in a study of control samples from healthy donors and cancer patients. Profiling relied on immunoSEQ multiplex PCR, and the TCRdb table lists in-frame clones only, not all of them. The sample records 120,000 or so clones, 90% to 95% being singletons. Sequenced sample: PBMCs. The origin of the receptors is a man aged 50-60 years with head and neck cancer.

DNA for the CDR3: TGTGCCAGCAGCCCCGACTACTACGAGCAGTACTTC. Protein sequence: CASSPDYYEQYF. The chain is built from TRBV6-2 or TRBV6-3 and TRBJ2-7; D possibly corresponds to TRBD2 (5 bases). The CDR3 is 12 amino acids. V gave up 6 bases and J gave up 3 bases, with 9 bases separating them. The germline V gene has CDR1 MNHEY and CDR2 SVGEGT.

The gene calls are TRBV7-2 and TRBJ1-2, with TRBD1 identical over 7 bases. CDR1 is SGHTA, CDR2 FQGNSA, per germline. This CDR3 spans 14 amino acids. With 5 bases clipped from V and 8 bases from J, the junction kept 11 bases outside the gene matches. The CDR3 DNA reads as TGTGCCAGCAGCCCTGGTGGAGGGGGCCGGGGCTACACCTTC. This translates into CASSPGGGGRGYTF.

The chain couples TRBV12-3 or TRBV12-4 to TRBJ1-2; no firm D call. The CDR3 runs to 13 residues. V was pared by 2 bases and J by 4 bases, with 8 bases between. CDR3 sequence: CASSLRQVYGYTF. The CDR3 coding sequence is TGTGCCAGCAGTTTAAGGCAGGTCTATGGCTACACCTTC.

The chain recombines TRBV5-5 with TRBJ1-4, with no clear D. Trimming cost V 0 bases and J 7 bases, with 19 bases left between them. CDR3 length equals 17 residues. Germline V gene data show CDR1 as SGHKS and CDR2 as YYEKEE (reference sequence). The CDR3 loop reads CASSLDYRSDVGEKLFF. CDR3 DNA sequence: TGTGCCAGCAGCTTGGATTACCGGTCGGATGTAGGTGAAAAACTGTTTTTT. Complete variable domain (other parts from reference TRBV5-5 and TRBJ1-4): DAGVTQSPTHLIKTRGQQVTLRCSPISGHKSVSWYQQVLGQGPQFIFQYYEKEERGRGNFPDRFSARQFPNYSSELNVNALLLGDSALYLCASSLDYRSDVGEKLFFGSGTQLSVL.

About this clone: Other DNA sequences in the same sample also yield this CDR3. The gene calls are TRBV19 and TRBJ1-6; weak D call: TRBD1 (5 bases). Trimming took 9 bases from V and 0 from J, leaving 9 bases between them. CDR1 is LNHDA and CDR2 is SQIVND in the germline V gene (reference sequence). The CDR3 loop spans 14 amino acids. CDR3 DNA: TGTGCCAGCCGACAGAGCTCCTATAATTCACCCCTCCACTTT. Translation gives CASRQSSYNSPLHF.

This clone was detected only once. The chain is built from TRBV4-2 and TRBJ1-5; TRBD1 agrees at 8 bases. With 0 bases clipped from V and 6 bases from J, the junction kept 4 bases outside the gene matches. There are 15 residues in the CDR3. Germline V lookup: CDR1 LGHNA, CDR2 YNFKEQ. The CDR3 sequence: CASSQDRGQSQPQHF. CDR3 bases: TGTGCCAGCAGCCAAGACAGGGGGCAGAGTCAGCCCCAGCATTTT.

The V and J genes are TRBV9 and TRBJ2-2, with D perhaps TRBD2 (7 bases). Trimming pared 2 bases from V and 1 base from J, leaving 18 bases between. Germline V lookup: CDR1 SGDLS, CDR2 YYNGEE. The CDR3 is 18 residues long. The CDR3 sequence is CASSVPFAGAKNTGELFF. In DNA form, the CDR3 reads TGTGCCAGCAGCGTCCCCTTCGCGGGGGCCAAGAACACCGGGGAGCTGTTTTTT.

The rearrangement joins TRBV11-3 to TRBJ2-1; the D gene could be TRBD1 or TRBD2 (5 bases each). The CDR3 length is 15 residues. The V and J ends lost 0 bases and 2 bases respectively, with 8 bases between them. Germline V gene data show CDR1 as SGHNT and CDR2 as YENEEA. The CDR3 protein is CASSLDRDPYNEQFF. The CDR3 DNA sequence: TGTGCCAGCAGCTTAGACAGGGACCCCTACAATGAGCAGTTCTTC.

This chain uses TRBV9 with TRBJ2-1; TRBD2 agrees at 8 bases. The CDR3 sequence is 16 residues long. V shed 7 bases and J 9 bases; nucleotides not matched to a gene: 18. Germline assignment: CDR1 SGDLS and CDR2 YYNGEE. CDR3 region: CASDPGPGLEVREQFF. The DNA for the CDR3 is TGTGCCAGCGACCCAGGGCCGGGACTAGAGGTACGTGAGCAGTTCTTC.

To note about this clone: The sample contains more than one DNA sequence encoding this CDR3. The gene calls are TRBV5-1 and TRBJ1-1, with 7 bases that match TRBD1. The CDR3 runs to 13 residues. V shed 4 bases and J 1 base; nucleotides not matched to a gene: 1. From germline, CDR1 is SGHRS and CDR2 YFSETQ. The CDR3 sequence is CASSRQGNTEAFF. The CDR3 region has the DNA TGCGCCAGCAGCCGACAGGGGAACACTGAAGCTTTCTTT.

The CDR3 reads CASKSWAEDTQYF. CDR3 in DNA: TGCGCCAGCAAGTCATGGGCGGAAGATACGCAGTATTTT. This rearrangement joins TRBV5-1 to TRBJ2-3; D ambiguous. This CDR3 is 13 amino acids long. The germline V gene has CDR1 SGHRS and CDR2 YFSETQ. Trimming cost V 6 bases and J 5 bases, with 13 bases left between them.

The chain uses TRBV2 and TRBJ1-2; perhaps TRBD1 as D (5 bases). V gave up 6 bases and J gave up 4 bases, with 9 bases separating them. Looked up from germline, CDR1 is SNHLY and CDR2 is FYNNEI. This CDR3 is built from 12 residues. The CDR3 loop is CASRYGAYGYTF. Written as DNA, the CDR3 is TGTGCCAGCAGGTACGGGGCCTATGGCTACACCTTC. Filled out from reference TRBV2 and TRBJ1-2, the complete variable domain reads EPEVTQTPSHQVTQMGQEVILRCVPISNHLYFYWYRQILGQKVEFLVSFYNNEISEKSEIFDDQFSVERPDGSNFTLKIRSTKLEDSAMYFCASRYGAYGYTFGSGTRLTVV.

The J gene is TRBJ1-2, the V gene TRBV30; D is ambiguous. The CDR3 contains 11 residues. V was cut by 2 bases and J by 7 bases, with 8 bases left in between. Germline V gene sequence: CDR1 GTSNPN, CDR2 SVGIG (reference sequence). Written as DNA, the CDR3 is TGTGCCTGGAGTCGAAGAGGTGGCTACACCTTC. It specifies CAWSRRGGYTF.

This clone was recorded once. The chain has TRBV9 and TRBJ1-2; the D is unclear. Trimming removed 0 bases from V and 1 base from J, with 16 bases in between. In germline, CDR1 is SGDLS, CDR2 YYNGEE. This CDR3 spans 17 amino acids. CDR3 amino acids: CASSVGDYYALNYGYTF. CDR3 coding DNA: TGTGCCAGCAGCGTAGGAGACTATTACGCCCTTAACTATGGCTACACCTTC. Full variable domain (rest looked up from reference TRBV9 and TRBJ1-2): DSGVTQTPKHLITATGQRVTLRCSPRSGDLSVYWYQQSLDQGLQFLIQYYNGEERAKGNILERFSAQQFPDLHSELNLSSLELGDSALYFCASSVGDYYALNYGYTFGSGTRLTVV.

The chain carries TRBV10-3 and TRBJ2-1; D perhaps matches TRBD2 (7 bases). Germline V gene lookup returns CDR1 ENHRY and CDR2 SYGVKD. CDR3 size: 17 residues. The V and J ends lost 3 bases and 10 bases respectively, with 25 bases between them. The CDR3 here is CAISDPDQGRATEEQFF. The CDR3 DNA follows: TGTGCCATCAGTGACCCCGACCAGGGGAGGGCGACGGAAGAGCAGTTCTTC.

The V gene is TRBV24-1, the J gene TRBJ2-1; 13 positions match TRBD2. In germline, CDR1 is KGHDR, CDR2 SFDVKD. The trim removed 4 bases at V and 8 bases at J, leaving 7 bases unmatched. This CDR3 region has 16 residues. CDR3 DNA sequence: TGTGCCACCAGTGACGCCACTAGCGGGGGGGCCCATGAGCAGTTCTTC. Residues: CATSDATSGGAHEQFF.

The V call is TRBV9, the J call TRBJ1-1; D perhaps matches TRBD1 (5 bases). The CDR3 has 15 residues. Germline V gives CDR1 SGDLS, CDR2 YYNGEE. V lost 5 bases and J lost 0, with 14 bases in between. CDR3 region: CASSPEGRLNTEAFF. CDR3 sequence (DNA): TGTGCCAGCAGTCCTGAGGGGCGTTTGAACACTGAAGCTTTCTTT. The whole variable domain, filled in from reference TRBV9 and TRBJ1-1, reads DSGVTQTPKHLITATGQRVTLRCSPRSGDLSVYWYQQSLDQGLQFLIQYYNGEERAKGNILERFSAQQFPDLHSELNLSSLELGDSALYFCASSPEGRLNTEAFFGQGTRLTVV.

In its sample, this clone was seen a few times. The chain carries TRBV15 and TRBJ2-7; 9 nucleotides line up with TRBD1. Unmatched junction bases numbered 13, after V lost 4 bases and J lost 6 bases. The CDR3 contains 16 residues. Germline-derived CDR1 and CDR2 are LNHNV and YYDKDF (reference sequence). CDR3 region: CATSTVPGQGPSEQYF. The CDR3 coding sequence is TGTGCCACCAGCACAGTTCCGGGACAGGGTCCTTCCGAGCAGTACTTC.

The chain recombines TRBV21-1 with TRBJ2-7; the table's D call, TRBD1, was not checked against the DNA. TRBV21-1 is flagged as a pseudogene. CDR3 length: 14 residues. DNA of the CDR3: TGTGGCCCGAATCCTACAGGGGGCCCCTACGAGCAGTACTTC. As protein: CGPNPTGGPYEQYF.

The rearrangement uses TRBV7-8 and TRBJ2-7, with TRBD2 identical over 14 bases. This CDR3 spans 15 amino acids. V shed 8 bases, J shed 7 bases, and the junction held 10 bases outside the gene matches. Germline CDR1 reads SGHVS; CDR2 reads FQNEAQ. The CDR3 sequence: CASDIGLAGGDEQYF. CDR3 bases: TGTGCCAGCGATATCGGACTAGCGGGGGGAGATGAGCAGTACTTC.